These T cell receptor beta chains were read from a single sample in a study of response to subunit inactivated influenza vaccine. TCRdb independently ran MiXCR on the RT-PCR reads; one entry per CDR3 protein. The data show hundreds of thousands of distinct CDR3 sequences, with 22% seen just once and 10% held by the top ten. Sequencing used PBMCs from blood, obtained roughly 20 months after vaccination. These receptors originate from a man in his fifties or sixties who received an inactivated influenza vaccine. CDR3s include the opening cysteine and the closing phenylalanine or tryptophan.

j_call	v_call	cdr3_aa
TRBJ2-1	TRBV12-3/TRBV12-4	CASSSPGTTPVF
TRBJ1-2	TRBV20-1	CSAPRVGANYGYTF
TRBJ1-5	TRBV18	CASSPNQGNQPQHF
TRBJ2-7	TRBV28	CASSPEVRKQYF
TRBJ2-3	TRBV2	CASRVASGTDTQYF
TRBJ1-6	TRBV4-1	CASSQVRAYNSPLHF
TRBJ1-5	TRBV6-1	CASRAGQFNQPQHF
TRBJ2-7	TRBV4-2	CASSQADPTYEQYF
TRBJ2-3	TRBV4-1	CASSHKIPGLAGGRDTQYF
TRBJ2-1	TRBV7-9	CASSPGLSIEQFF
TRBJ2-2	TRBV3-2	CASSHPPPGQWNTGELFF
TRBJ2-7	TRBV24-1	CATSDKSSEQYF
TRBJ2-3	TRBV5-1	CASSKVGSDTQYF
TRBJ2-1	TRBV20-1	CSARPIQGSSYNEQFF
TRBJ1-1	TRBV12-3/TRBV12-4	CASSPTGNEAFF
TRBJ1-2	TRBV6-1	CASTKSGGQGYGYTF
TRBJ2-2	TRBV2	CADSTGTNTGELFF
TRBJ2-2	TRBV20-1	CSARDGQGKFTGELFF
TRBJ1-3	TRBV6-1	CASRTTGLSGNTIYF
TRBJ2-6	TRBV12-3/TRBV12-4	CASSSISGANVLTF